This T cell receptor (beta chain) is from a study of shared clonotypes between healthy human individuals. This CDR3 is built from 14 residues. CDR1 is SGHDT and CDR2 is YYEEEE in the germline V gene. The V gene lost 0 bases and the J gene lost 3 bases, with 9 bases spanning the gap. Produced via immunoSEQ multiplex PCR; TCRdb's table is partial and in-frame only. The top ten hold approximately 1.2% of the sample, which has 1.5 million to 2.5 million clones, approximately 95% seen once. Naivety among CD8 cells was defined by CD45RO negativity and positive CCR7 selection, thereby excluding terminally differentiated effector memory CD45RA+ cells. There were no recent acute infections or vaccinations among the donors, who were healthy HIV-negative adults.

The source material was naive CD8+ T cells sorted from blood. The TCR originated in a man aged 18 to 35 in good health. This rearrangement joins TRBV5-6 to TRBJ1-2; weak D call: TRBD1 (6 bases). The chain's CDR3 is CASSLGDTDYGYTF. The DNA of the CDR3 is TGTGCCAGCAGCTTGGGGGACACCGACTATGGCTACACCTTC.